One sample yielded the 28 T cell receptor beta chains listed below, sequenced in a study of blood T cell repertoires in COVID-19. Clones were read by immunoSEQ multiplex PCR, and TCRdb kept only the in-frame ones, dropping some. The sample contains 300,000 to 400,000 clones, 85% of which appear only once. The sequenced material came from PBMCs or T cells enriched from blood (not recorded which). The receptors originated from a woman in her 30s who had been exposed to COVID-19.

The V call is TRBV28, the J call TRBJ2-5; 8 bases match TRBD1. Losses at the gene ends were 4 bases for V and 4 bases for J; bases not matched to a gene: 14. Per germline, CDR1 MDHEN and CDR2 SYDVKM. There are 17 residues in the CDR3. The DNA for the CDR3 is TGTGCCAGCAGTTCCAAATTCCTCCGCAGGGGGCGAGAGACCCAGTACTTC. Translating it yields CASSSKFLRRGRETQYF.

V usage is TRBV10-3 and J usage is TRBJ1-5; 7 bases map to TRBD1. Germline trimming cut 8 bases from V and 3 bases from J; bases unmatched to any gene: 7. The CDR3 runs to 14 residues. CDR1 and CDR2 from the germline V gene are ENHRY and SYGVKD. CDR3 protein: CAISAGGVNQPQHF. As DNA, the CDR3 is TGTGCCATCTCCGCAGGGGGAGTCAATCAGCCCCAGCATTTT.

The chain uses TRBV3-1 (or the pseudogene TRBV3-2) and TRBJ2-4; 7 bases agree with TRBD1. The V gene's germline CDR1 is LGHDT and CDR2 YNNKEL (reference sequence). V was clipped by 4 bases and J by 6 bases; unmatched bases: 6. The CDR3 has 14 residues. CDR3 in amino acids: CASSPSDRRNIQYF. CDR3 in DNA: TGTGCCAGCAGCCCGTCGGACAGGAGAAACATTCAGTACTTC.

This chain links TRBV9 with TRBJ2-3; TRBD2 agrees at 12 bases. CDR1 is SGDLS and CDR2 is YYNGEE in the germline V gene. The length of the CDR3 is 17 residues. After removal of 1 base from V and 5 bases from J, the junction contained 8 bases not matched to a gene. The DNA for the CDR3 is TGTGCCAGCAGCGTACAGCCTAGCGGGGGGGCGGGAGATACGCAGTATTTT. The encoded protein is CASSVQPSGGAGDTQYF.

The chain carries TRBV3-1 (or the pseudogene TRBV3-2) and TRBJ1-5; D might be TRBD1 (5 bases). The V gene lost 5 bases and the J gene lost 5 bases, with 13 bases spanning the gap. Germline lookup yields CDR1 LGHDT and CDR2 YNNKEL (reference sequence). There are 14 residues in the CDR3. CDR3 bases: TGTGCCAGCAGCGTTGAACAGGCCGATCAGCCCCAGCATTTT. Translation: CASSVEQADQPQHF.

The table lists this clone with a count of one. The J gene is TRBJ2-1, the V gene TRBV6-5, with D possibly TRBD2 on 6 matching bases. The CDR3 covers 14 residues. V lost 7 bases and J 0 bases, leaving 10 bases between the germline ends. The V gene's germline CDR1 is MNHEY and CDR2 SVGAGI. In nucleotides, the CDR3 is TGTGCCAGCAAAGGCGGGGTCTCCTACAATGAGCAGTTCTTC. This translates into CASKGGVSYNEQFF.

The chain joins TRBV3-1 (or the pseudogene TRBV3-2) to TRBJ1-5; D not resolved. Germline-derived CDR1 and CDR2 are LGHDT and YNNKEL (reference sequence). V lost 0 bases, J lost 6 bases, and 9 bases lay in between. The CDR3 length is 14 residues. The CDR3 coding sequence is TGTGCCAGCAGCCAAGATCTTAATAGTCAGCCCCAGCATTTT. This sequence encodes CASSQDLNSQPQHF.

The rearrangement joins TRBV19 to TRBJ2-7; 10 bases line up with TRBD2. Unmatched junction bases numbered 4, after V lost 8 bases and J lost 3 bases. There are 13 residues in the CDR3. CDR1 and CDR2 (germline): LNHDA, SQIVND (reference sequence). CDR3 in DNA: TGTGCCAGTGCGAGCGGGAGGGTCTACGAGCAGTACTTC. Translation gives CASASGRVYEQYF.

This chain uses TRBV3-1 (or the pseudogene TRBV3-2) with TRBJ1-2; D possibly corresponds to TRBD1 (6 bases). The CDR3 spans 16 residues. Trimming took off 6 bases at V and 2 bases at J, with 19 bases between the two ends. Germline V gene data show CDR1 as LGHDT and CDR2 as YNNKEL (reference sequence). CDR3 sequence: CASSQPLGGGNYGYTF. The CDR3 DNA reads TGTGCCAGCAGTCAACCTTTAGGTGGGGGCAACTATGGCTACACCTTC.

The chain couples TRBV6-5 to TRBJ2-7, with TRBD1 as a possible D gene (5 bases). Looked up from germline, CDR1 is MNHEY and CDR2 is SVGAGI. V lost 10 bases and J 3 bases, leaving 16 bases between the germline ends. This CDR3 spans 13 amino acids. The CDR3 DNA reads as TGTGCCACCGGAGACAGATCCTACTACGAGCAGTACTTC. Protein sequence: CATGDRSYYEQYF.

V is TRBV7-2 and J is TRBJ1-1; D possibly corresponds to TRBD1 (5 bases). Trimming removed 4 bases at V and 4 bases at J, with 13 bases between. The CDR3 consists of 14 residues. In germline, CDR1 is SGHTA, CDR2 FQGNSA. CDR3: CASSSTLGGTEAFF. CDR3 in DNA: TGTGCCAGCAGCTCAACACTCGGGGGCACTGAAGCTTTCTTT. The full variable domain, completed using reference TRBV7-2 and TRBJ1-1, is GAGVSQSPSNKVTEKGKDVELRCDPISGHTALYWYRQSLGQGLEFLIYFQGNSAPDKSGLPSDRFSAERTGGSVSTLTIQRTQQEDSAVYLCASSSTLGGTEAFFGQGTRLTVV.

The J gene is TRBJ1-6, the V gene TRBV12-5; D is ambiguous. The CDR3 sequence is 13 residues long. Per the germline V gene, CDR1 is LGHNT and CDR2 is FRNRAP. Trimming shortened V by 2 bases and J by 9 bases, and 8 bases separated the two germline ends. CDR3 DNA sequence: TGTGCTAGTGGTTTGTCGTCAGGTTCACCCCTCCACTTT. Its protein product is CASGLSSGSPLHF.

The V and J genes are TRBV11-3 and TRBJ2-3; D uncertain. This CDR3 spans 15 amino acids. Germline V gives CDR1 SGHNT, CDR2 YENEEA. The germline V and J ends were trimmed by 5 bases and 0 bases, with 12 bases remaining between them. CDR3 sequence (DNA): TGTGCCAGCAGCGAGAGTGCGACTAGCACAGATACGCAGTATTTT. Amino acids: CASSESATSTDTQYF.

The chain combines TRBV6-5 with TRBJ2-7; D gene ambiguous. Germline CDR1 is MNHEY and CDR2 is SVGAGI. CDR3 size: 11 residues. V shed 6 bases and J shed 6 bases, with 9 bases lying between them. CDR3 loop: CASRSNREQYF. The CDR3 coding sequence is TGTGCCAGCAGGAGCAACCGCGAGCAGTACTTC.

The rearrangement joins TRBV5-1 to TRBJ1-1, with 8 bases identical to TRBD1. Germline CDR1 SGHRS, CDR2 YFSETQ. V shed 4 bases, J shed 10 bases, and the junction held 6 bases outside the gene matches. The CDR3 has 12 amino acids. CDR3 DNA sequence: TGCGCCAGCAGCCAAGGACAGGGCGTAGCTTTCTTT. It encodes CASSQGQGVAFF.

The chain carries TRBV12-3 or TRBV12-4 and TRBJ1-1; D gene ambiguous. V lost 2 bases and J lost 7, with 8 bases in between. This CDR3 spans 12 amino acids. CDR3: CASSLPSGEAFF. The CDR3 DNA sequence: TGTGCCAGCAGTTTACCGAGCGGTGAAGCTTTCTTT.

The CDR3 region has the DNA TGTGCCAGCAGCCCACAAAAGGGGGATCTCGACAGGAACACTGAAGCTTTCTTT. Encoded protein: CASSPQKGDLDRNTEAFF. This chain uses TRBV21-1 with TRBJ1-1; the listed D gene, TRBD1, was not tested against the DNA. TRBV21-1 represents a pseudogene. The CDR3 extends over 18 amino acids.

V usage is TRBV6-5 and J usage is TRBJ1-1, with D uncertain. The germline V and J ends were trimmed by 6 bases and 2 bases, with 10 bases remaining between them. CDR1 is MNHEY, CDR2 SVGAGI, per germline. There are 13 residues in the CDR3. The CDR3 is CASRAEINTEAFF. The DNA of the CDR3 is TGTGCCAGCAGGGCGGAGATTAACACTGAAGCTTTCTTT.

The V and J genes are TRBV7-9 and TRBJ1-1; D not certain. Trimming cost V 3 bases and J 4 bases, with 9 bases left between them. The CDR3 is made up of 13 amino acids. CDR1 is SEHNR and CDR2 is FQNEAQ in the germline V gene (reference sequence). CDR3 DNA sequence: TGTGCCAGCAGCTTGAAAGGAGGCACTGAAGCTTTCTTT. This sequence encodes CASSLKGGTEAFF.

The J gene is TRBJ2-4, the V gene TRBV2; D remains unclear. V was clipped by 6 bases and J by 0 bases, with 15 bases between them. CDR1 and CDR2 from the germline V gene are SNHLY and FYNNEI. CDR3 length equals 16 residues. In DNA, the CDR3 is TGTGCCAGCAGGAAGAATGCGCCCCGAGCCAAAAACATTCAGTACTTC. It translates to CASRKNAPRAKNIQYF.

The J gene is TRBJ1-2, the V gene TRBV12-3 or TRBV12-4; no firm D call. The CDR3 length is 11 residues. Trimming left V 6 bases short and J 6 bases short, with 8 bases between. CDR3 sequence (DNA): TGTGCCAGCAGCCCCCTTAATGGCTACACCTTC. It translates to CASSPLNGYTF.

This chain uses TRBV10-1 with TRBJ1-5; D ambiguous. In germline, CDR1 is WNHNN, CDR2 SYGVQD (reference sequence). The CDR3 has 13 amino acids. V gave up 0 bases and J gave up 7 bases, with 7 bases separating them. The CDR3 spells CASSESMEQPQHF. The CDR3 nucleotides are TGCGCCAGCAGTGAGTCCATGGAGCAGCCCCAGCATTTT.

The gene calls are TRBV6-5 and TRBJ1-2; no firm D call. Germline assignment: CDR1 MNHEY and CDR2 SVGAGI. Between the trimmed V and J ends, which lost 7 bases and 4 bases, there was a span of 16 bases. The CDR3 has 14 residues. The CDR3 is CASILGGSFYGYTF. As DNA, the CDR3 is TGTGCCAGCATCCTAGGAGGGAGCTTCTATGGCTACACCTTC.

This chain uses TRBV14 with TRBJ1-6; D unclear. The CDR3 length is 14 residues. Trimming took off 3 bases at V and 10 bases at J, with 13 bases between the two ends. Germline-derived CDR1 and CDR2 are SGHDN and FVKESK. The CDR3 here is CASSHASQSSPLHF. The CDR3, as DNA: TGTGCCAGCAGCCATGCAAGCCAATCCTCACCCCTCCACTTT.

The rearrangement uses TRBV7-3 and TRBJ2-3; 7 bases match TRBD2. This CDR3 region has 14 residues. The trim removed 5 bases at V and 8 bases at J, leaving 10 bases unmatched. The germline V gene encodes CDR1 SGHTA and CDR2 FQGTGA. The CDR3 here is CASSPRGSGGTQYF. The CDR3 bases are TGTGCCAGCAGCCCACGGGGCTCGGGGGGTACGCAGTATTTT.

The chain employs TRBV19 and TRBJ2-6; D unresolved. The CDR3 consists of 14 residues. V was clipped by 4 bases and J by 3 bases, with 7 bases between them. The V gene's germline CDR1 is LNHDA and CDR2 SQIVND (reference sequence). CDR3: CASSTKSGANVLTF. The CDR3 DNA sequence: TGTGCCAGTAGTACTAAGAGTGGGGCCAACGTCCTGACTTTC.

V and J are TRBV28 and TRBJ1-6; 8 nucleotides agree with TRBD1. The CDR3 is 15 residues long. The V segment lost 4 bases and the J segment 4 bases; nucleotides outside the gene matches: 3. Germline V lookup: CDR1 MDHEN, CDR2 SYDVKM. In DNA form, the CDR3 reads TGTGCCAGCAGTTACCGGGACAGGTATAATTCACCCCTCCACTTT. It is translated as CASSYRDRYNSPLHF.

The J gene is TRBJ2-3, the V gene TRBV4-2; 9 nucleotides line up with TRBD2. CDR1 LGHNA and CDR2 YNFKEQ come from the germline V gene. The J segment lost 3 bases and the V segment lost 1 base, leaving 8 bases of the junction unmatched. The length of the CDR3 is 17 residues. In nucleotides, the CDR3 is TGTGCCAGCAGCCAAGCATCGGCGGGGGGGTGGACAGATACGCAGTATTTT. It yields the protein CASSQASAGGWTDTQYF.